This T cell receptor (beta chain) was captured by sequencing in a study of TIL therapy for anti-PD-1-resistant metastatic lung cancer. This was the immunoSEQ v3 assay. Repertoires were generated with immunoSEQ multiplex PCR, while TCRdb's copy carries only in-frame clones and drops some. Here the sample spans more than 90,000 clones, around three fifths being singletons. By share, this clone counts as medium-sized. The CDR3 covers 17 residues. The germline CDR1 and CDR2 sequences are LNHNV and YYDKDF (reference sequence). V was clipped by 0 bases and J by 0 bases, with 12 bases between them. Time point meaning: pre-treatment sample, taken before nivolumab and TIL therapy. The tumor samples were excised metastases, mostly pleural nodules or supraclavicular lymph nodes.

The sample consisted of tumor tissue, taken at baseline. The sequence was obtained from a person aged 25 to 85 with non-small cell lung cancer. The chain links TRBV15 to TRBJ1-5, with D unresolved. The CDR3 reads CATSRDEVIYSNQPQHF. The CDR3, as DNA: TGTGCCACCAGCAGAGATGAGGTCATATATAGCAATCAGCCCCAGCATTTT.